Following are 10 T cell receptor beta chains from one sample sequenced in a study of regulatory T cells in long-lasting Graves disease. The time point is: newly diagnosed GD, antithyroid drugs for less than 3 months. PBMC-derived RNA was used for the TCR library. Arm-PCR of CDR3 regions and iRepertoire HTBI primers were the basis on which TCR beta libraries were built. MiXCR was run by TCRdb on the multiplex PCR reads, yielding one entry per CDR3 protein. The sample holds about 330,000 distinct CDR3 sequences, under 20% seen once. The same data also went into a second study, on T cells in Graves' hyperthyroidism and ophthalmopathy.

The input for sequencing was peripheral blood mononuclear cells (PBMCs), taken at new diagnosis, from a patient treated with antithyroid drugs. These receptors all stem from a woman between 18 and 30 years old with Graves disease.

CDR3: CASSASGGYTDTQYF. The CDR3 bases are TGTGCCAGCAGCGCTAGCGGGGGGTACACAGATACGCAGTATTTT. The chain links TRBV9 to TRBJ2-3; 11 nucleotides align to TRBD2. The V gene's germline CDR1 is SGDLS and CDR2 YYNGEE. The CDR3 is made up of 15 amino acids. V lost 3 bases to trimming and J lost 2 bases; unmatched junction nucleotides: 2.

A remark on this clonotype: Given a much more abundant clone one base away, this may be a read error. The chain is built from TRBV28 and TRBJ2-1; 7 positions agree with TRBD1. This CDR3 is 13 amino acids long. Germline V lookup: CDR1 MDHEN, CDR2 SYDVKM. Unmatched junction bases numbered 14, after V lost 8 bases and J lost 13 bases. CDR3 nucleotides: TGTGCCAGCCGCGCGAAGGGGACAGTCGAACAGTTCTTC. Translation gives CASRAKGTVEQFF.

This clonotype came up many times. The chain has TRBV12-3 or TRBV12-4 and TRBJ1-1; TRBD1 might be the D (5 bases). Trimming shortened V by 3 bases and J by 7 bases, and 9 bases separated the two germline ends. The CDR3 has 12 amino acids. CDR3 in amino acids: CASSFGANEAFF. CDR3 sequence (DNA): TGTGCCAGCAGTTTCGGGGCCAATGAAGCTTTCTTT.

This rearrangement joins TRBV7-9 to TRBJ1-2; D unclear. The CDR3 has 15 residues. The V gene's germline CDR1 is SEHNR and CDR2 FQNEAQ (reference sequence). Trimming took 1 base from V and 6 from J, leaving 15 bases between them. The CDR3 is CASSLVGTEANGYTF. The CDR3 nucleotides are TGTGCCAGCAGCTTAGTAGGAACAGAGGCTAATGGCTACACCTTC.

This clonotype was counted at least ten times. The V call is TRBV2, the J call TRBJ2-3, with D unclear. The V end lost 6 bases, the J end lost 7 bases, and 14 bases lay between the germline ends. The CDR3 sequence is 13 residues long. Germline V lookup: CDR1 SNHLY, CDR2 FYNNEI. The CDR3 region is CASSRSTGNTQYF. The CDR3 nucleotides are TGTGCCAGCAGCCGCTCAACTGGGAATACGCAGTATTTT.

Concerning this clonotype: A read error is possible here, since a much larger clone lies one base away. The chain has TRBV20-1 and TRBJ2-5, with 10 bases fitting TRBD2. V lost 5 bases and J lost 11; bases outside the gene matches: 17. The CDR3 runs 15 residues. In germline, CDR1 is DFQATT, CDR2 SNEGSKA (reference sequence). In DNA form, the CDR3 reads TGCAGTGCTTTAGCGGGGGGTTCGCCAGTCAATGAGCAGTACTTC. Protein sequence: CSALAGGSPVNEQYF.

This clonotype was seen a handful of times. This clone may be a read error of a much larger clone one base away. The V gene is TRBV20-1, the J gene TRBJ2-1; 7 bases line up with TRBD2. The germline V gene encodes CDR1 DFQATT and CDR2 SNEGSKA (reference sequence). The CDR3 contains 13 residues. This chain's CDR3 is CSEGGSWADEQLF. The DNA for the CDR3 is TGCAGTGAGGGCGGGAGTTGGGCGGATGAGCAGCTCTTC.

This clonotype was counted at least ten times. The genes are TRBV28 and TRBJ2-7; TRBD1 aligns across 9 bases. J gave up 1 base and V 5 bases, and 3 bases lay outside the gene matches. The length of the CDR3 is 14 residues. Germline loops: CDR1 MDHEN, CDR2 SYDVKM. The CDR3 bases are TGTGCCAGCAGTGAACAGGGGGCTTCCTACGAGCAGTACTTC. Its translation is CASSEQGASYEQYF.

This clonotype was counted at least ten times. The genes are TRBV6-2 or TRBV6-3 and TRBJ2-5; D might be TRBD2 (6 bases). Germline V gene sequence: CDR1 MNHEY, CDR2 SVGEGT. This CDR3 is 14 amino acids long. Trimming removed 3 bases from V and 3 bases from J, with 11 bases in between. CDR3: CASSYGGIEETQYF. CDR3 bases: TGTGCCAGCAGTTATGGAGGGATTGAAGAGACCCAGTACTTC.

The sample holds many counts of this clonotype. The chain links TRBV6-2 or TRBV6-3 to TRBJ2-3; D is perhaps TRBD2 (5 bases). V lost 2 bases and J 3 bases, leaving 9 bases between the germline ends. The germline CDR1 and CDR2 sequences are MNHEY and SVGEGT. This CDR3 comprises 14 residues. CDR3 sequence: CASSYGIATDTQYF. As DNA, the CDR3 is TGTGCCAGCAGTTACGGGATAGCGACAGATACGCAGTATTTT.